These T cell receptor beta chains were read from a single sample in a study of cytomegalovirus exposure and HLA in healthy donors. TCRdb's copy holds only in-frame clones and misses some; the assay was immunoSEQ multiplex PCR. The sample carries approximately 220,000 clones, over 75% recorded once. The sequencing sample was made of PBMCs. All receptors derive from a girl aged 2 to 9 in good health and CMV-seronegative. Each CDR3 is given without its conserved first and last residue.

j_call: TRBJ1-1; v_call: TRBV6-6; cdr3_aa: ASRGTGDLSEAF
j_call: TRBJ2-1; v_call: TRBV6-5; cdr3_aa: ASSYSLLNEQF
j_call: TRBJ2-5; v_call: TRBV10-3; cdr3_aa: AISDQPGGRETQY
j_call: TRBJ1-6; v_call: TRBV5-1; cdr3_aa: ASSLFGTDNSPLH
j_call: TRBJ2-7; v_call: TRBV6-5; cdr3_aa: ASSYYSGGEQY
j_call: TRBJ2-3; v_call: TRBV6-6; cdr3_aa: ASKGWGGYTDTQY
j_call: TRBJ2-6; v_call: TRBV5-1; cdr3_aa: ASSRGTGGSGANVLT
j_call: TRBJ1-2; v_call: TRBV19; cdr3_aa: ASSALFRENYGYT
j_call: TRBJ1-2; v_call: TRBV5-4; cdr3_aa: ASSLAGTGPFGYT
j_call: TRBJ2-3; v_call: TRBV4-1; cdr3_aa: ASRNSGDRFGTDTQY
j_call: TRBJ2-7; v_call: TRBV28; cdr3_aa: ASSLEGPYEQY
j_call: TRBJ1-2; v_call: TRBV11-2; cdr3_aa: ASSFYRDSYYGYT
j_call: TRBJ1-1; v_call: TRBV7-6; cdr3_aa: ASSFGTGPTEAF
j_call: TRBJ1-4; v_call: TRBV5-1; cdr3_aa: ASSLNREVNEKLF
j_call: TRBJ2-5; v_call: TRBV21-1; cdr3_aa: ASDSGTGGSQETQY
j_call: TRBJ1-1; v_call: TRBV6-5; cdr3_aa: ASSPANMREYRAF
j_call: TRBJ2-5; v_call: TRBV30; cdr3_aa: AWSGGLETQY
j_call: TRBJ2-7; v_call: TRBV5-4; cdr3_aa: ASSSGQDYEQY
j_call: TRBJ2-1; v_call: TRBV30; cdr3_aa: AWNGMGWDRKYSSYNEQF
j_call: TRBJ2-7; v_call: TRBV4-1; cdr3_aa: ASSLGGGNPIIYEQY
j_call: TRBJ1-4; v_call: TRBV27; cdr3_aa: ASRITGGEKLF
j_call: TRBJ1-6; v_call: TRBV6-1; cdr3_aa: ASSEVGEPYNSPLH
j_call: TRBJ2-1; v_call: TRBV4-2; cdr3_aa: ASSQIFGTGGYNEQF
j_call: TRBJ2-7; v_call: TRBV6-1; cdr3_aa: ASSERLPTGRRQY
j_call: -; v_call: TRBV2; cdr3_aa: ASSPTSYEQY
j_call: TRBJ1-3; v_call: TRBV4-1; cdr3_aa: ASSQDTYSGNTIY
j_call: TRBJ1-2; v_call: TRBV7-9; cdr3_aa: ASSIQGDGYT
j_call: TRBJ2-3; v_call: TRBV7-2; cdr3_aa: ASSPGVGTDTQY
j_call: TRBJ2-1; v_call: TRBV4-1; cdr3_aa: ASSQDPGVTTNEQF
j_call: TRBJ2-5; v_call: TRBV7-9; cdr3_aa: ASSLDLRGGTQY
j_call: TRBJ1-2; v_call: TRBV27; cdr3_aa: ASSSRVPSYGYT
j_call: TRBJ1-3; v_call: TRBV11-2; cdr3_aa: ASSYYRDRGHGNTIY
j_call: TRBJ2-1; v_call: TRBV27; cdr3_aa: ASSLEGGGNNEQF
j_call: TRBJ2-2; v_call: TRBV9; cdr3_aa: ASSVDPRVDTGELF
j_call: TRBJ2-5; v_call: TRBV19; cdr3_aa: ASGGGETQY
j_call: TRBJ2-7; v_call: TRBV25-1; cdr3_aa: ASSRRDSYEQY
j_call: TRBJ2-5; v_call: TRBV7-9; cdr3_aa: ASSLDPGETQY
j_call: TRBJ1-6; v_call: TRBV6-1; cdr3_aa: ASSRTGEGSPLH
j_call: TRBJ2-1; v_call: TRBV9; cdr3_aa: ASSISGVSYNEQF
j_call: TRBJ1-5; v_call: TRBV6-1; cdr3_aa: ASRDNNNQPQH
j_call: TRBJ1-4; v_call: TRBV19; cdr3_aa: ASRDRGVANEKLF
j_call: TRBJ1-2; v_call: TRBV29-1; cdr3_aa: SVALGPYGYT
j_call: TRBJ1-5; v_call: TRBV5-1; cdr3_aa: ASSAAPDSAQPQH
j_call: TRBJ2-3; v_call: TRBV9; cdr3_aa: ASSVFMTSADTQY
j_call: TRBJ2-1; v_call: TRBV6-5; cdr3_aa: ASSYRTSIYNEQF
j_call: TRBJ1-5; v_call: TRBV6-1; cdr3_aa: ASATGGGNQPQH
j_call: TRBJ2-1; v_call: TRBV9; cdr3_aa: ASSVRPDFYNEQF